Listed below are T cell receptor beta chains from one sample, sequenced in a study of T cells after posttransplantation cyclophosphamide. Some clones are missing from TCRdb's copy, which holds only in-frame ones; the method was immunoSEQ multiplex PCR. In total the sample includes 6,000 to 8,000 clones, none of them seen once. Sequencing used PBMCs, obtained after an allogeneic stem cell transplant with post-transplant cyclophosphamide. The source of these receptors is a male patient aged 30 to 40 who received an allogeneic stem cell transplant from an unrelated donor, was CMV-positive, and had acute and chronic GVHD. Some T cells may be provided by the graft donor. CDR3s include the opening cysteine and the closing phenylalanine or tryptophan. D genes are given only for firm matches. Size tells how often a clone was seen, or its class if it is expanded.

J	V	size	D	CDR3	DNA
TRBJ2-7	TRBV19	many	TRBD1	CASSIGGTGGSYEQYF	TGTGCCAGTAGTATAGGCGGGACAGGGGGATCCTACGAGCAGTACTTC
TRBJ2-1	TRBV6-2/TRBV6-3	many	TRBD2	CASSYYTSGTTGEQFF	TGTGCCAGCAGTTACTACACTTCCGGGACTACCGGTGAGCAGTTCTTC
TRBJ1-2	TRBV5-4	many	-	CASSQQGANYGYTF	TGTGCCAGCAGCCAACAGGGCGCAAACTATGGCTACACCTTC
TRBJ1-3	TRBV29-1	many	-	CSVTGQIGNTIYF	TGCAGCGTCACAGGGCAGATTGGAAACACCATATATTTT
TRBJ2-3	TRBV7-8	many	-	CASSLGGLSTDTQYF	TGTGCCAGCAGCTTAGGTGGCTTATCCACAGATACGCAGTATTTT
TRBJ2-2	TRBV9	many	TRBD2	CASSVVSLAGYTGELFF	TGTGCCAGCAGCGTAGTTTCACTAGCGGGCTACACCGGGGAGCTGTTTTTT
TRBJ2-1	TRBV6-5	many	-	CASGPPGNEQFF	TGTGCCAGCGGTCCCCCCGGGAATGAGCAGTTCTTC
TRBJ1-4	TRBV30	many	TRBD1	CAWNPVSGTGLGKLFF	TGTGCCTGGAACCCCGTCTCCGGGACAGGGCTGGGAAAACTGTTTTTT
TRBJ1-1	TRBV12-3/TRBV12-4	many	-	CASSLWGEVTEAFF	TGTGCCAGCAGCTTGTGGGGGGAGGTCACTGAAGCTTTCTTT
TRBJ1-6	TRBV12-3/TRBV12-4	medium-sized	-	CASSLGQNNSPLHF	TGTGCCAGCAGTTTAGGACAAAATAATTCACCCCTCCACTTT
TRBJ1-2	TRBV19	many	-	CASSIKRNYGYTF	TGTGCCAGTAGTATCAAACGGAACTATGGCTACACCTTC
TRBJ2-2	TRBV28	many	-	CASGPGTNTGELFF	TGTGCCAGCGGCCCGGGGACGAACACCGGGGAGCTGTTTTTT
TRBJ2-7	TRBV19	medium-sized	-	CASSRDRTRQYF	TGTGCCAGTAGTCGCGATAGAACCCGGCAGTACTTC
TRBJ1-1	TRBV9	many	-	CASSEGGWATEAFF	TGTGCCAGCAGCGAAGGGGGTTGGGCCACTGAAGCTTTCTTT
TRBJ1-2	TRBV5-1	many	-	CASRTGYGYTF	TGCGCCAGCAGGACGGGCTATGGCTACACCTTC
TRBJ1-1	TRBV11-2	many	TRBD1	CASSQGVLGTEAFF	TGTGCCAGCAGCCAGGGGGTTTTGGGGACTGAAGCTTTCTTT
TRBJ1-3	TRBV7-9	many	-	CASRHPGASGNTIYF	TGTGCCAGCAGGCACCCAGGGGCCTCTGGAAACACCATATATTTT
TRBJ1-1	TRBV7-8	many	TRBD1	CASSTQGQGRRFRAFF	TGTGCCAGCAGCACCCAGGGACAGGGGAGGCGGTTTAGGGCTTTCTTT
TRBJ2-1	TRBV7-3	many	TRBD2	CASSLTISGRDYNEQFF	TGTGCCAGCAGCTTAACGATTAGCGGGCGGGACTACAATGAGCAGTTCTTC